The 22 T cell receptor beta chains listed next were all sequenced from one sample in a study of T cell responses to AZD1222 COVID-19 vaccine. The data were produced by immunoSEQ multiplex PCR, yet TCRdb's version contains in-frame clones alone and is incomplete. The repertoire holds about 83,000 clones, with about 82% as singletons. Sequenced material: peripheral blood, taken on day 0 of AZD1222 vaccination. Source of these receptors: an adult in good health.

J is TRBJ2-7 and V is TRBV28; 7 bases are a match to TRBD1. This CDR3 has 14 amino acids. Germline V CDR1 and CDR2: MDHEN, SYDVKM. Germline trimming cut 6 bases from V and 0 bases from J; bases unmatched to any gene: 5. DNA of the CDR3: TGTGCCAGCAGCCTTACAGGGGACTCCTACGAGCAGTACTTC. Its translation: CASSLTGDSYEQYF.

The V call is TRBV29-1, the J call TRBJ2-1; 11 bases fit TRBD1. Germline values: CDR1 SQVTM, CDR2 ANQGSEA. The CDR3 has 15 amino acids. J was trimmed by 3 bases and V by 1 base; bases with no gene match: 2. The CDR3 reads CSVEGGTGGYNEQFF. The CDR3 coding sequence is TGCAGCGTTGAAGGGGGGACAGGGGGCTACAATGAGCAGTTCTTC.

V and J are TRBV19 and TRBJ1-5; TRBD1 aligns across 8 bases. The trim removed 2 bases at V and 4 bases at J, leaving 13 bases unmatched. The germline CDR1 and CDR2 sequences are LNHDA and SQIVND (reference sequence). The CDR3 extends over 18 amino acids. The CDR3 loop reads CASSIRGPSTGENQPQHF. CDR3 coding DNA: TGTGCCAGTAGTATACGGGGCCCCTCGACAGGGGAAAATCAGCCCCAGCATTTT.

This clone was counted a few times. V gene TRBV7-2 combines with J gene TRBJ2-5; 9 bases fit TRBD2. The V gene end was trimmed by 0 bases and the J gene end by 3 bases; junction bases not matched to a gene: 2. The CDR3 runs 15 residues. Per germline, CDR1 SGHTA and CDR2 FQGNSA. The CDR3 DNA follows: TGTGCCAGCAGCTTAGCCCCTAGCGGGAAAGAGACCCAGTACTTC. It yields the protein CASSLAPSGKETQYF.

The chain uses TRBV15 and TRBJ2-7; 9 positions match TRBD2. Germline CDR1 reads LNHNV; CDR2 reads YYDKDF (reference sequence). This CDR3 contains 16 residues. V lost 6 bases to trimming and J lost 0 bases; unmatched junction nucleotides: 9. CDR3 DNA sequence: TGTGCCACCAGTCGAGGCCATAGCGGGAGCTCCTACGAGCAGTACTTC. It encodes CATSRGHSGSSYEQYF.

The chain carries TRBV5-6 and TRBJ1-1; perhaps TRBD1 as D (5 bases). V was cut by 4 bases and J by 4 bases, with 14 bases left in between. This CDR3 has 14 residues. Looked up from germline, CDR1 is SGHDT and CDR2 is YYEEEE. CDR3 region: CASSPRGGGTEAFF. CDR3 in DNA: TGTGCCAGCAGCCCCCGTGGGGGTGGCACTGAAGCTTTCTTT.

V usage is TRBV21-1 and J usage is TRBJ2-7; the table's D call, TRBD1, was not checked against the DNA. TRBV21-1 is marked as a pseudogene. The CDR3 length is 21 residues. CDR3 DNA sequence: TGTGCCAGCAGCAAAAGGAGGGTCCGGGACAGGGGGCTCCGTATCGACTACGAGCAGTACTTC. As protein: CASSKRRVRDRGLRIDYEQYF.

The genes are TRBV18 and TRBJ2-1; 7 bases are shared with TRBD2. V was clipped by 3 bases and J by 8 bases; unmatched bases: 7. Looked up from germline, CDR1 is KGHSH and CDR2 is LQKENI. The CDR3 sequence is 14 residues long. The CDR3 loop is CASSPPGLRDEQFF. As DNA, the CDR3 is TGTGCCAGCTCACCCCCGGGACTAAGGGATGAGCAGTTCTTC.

CDR3 loop: CASSLGTGNYGYTF. For the CDR3, the DNA is TGTGCCAGCAGTTTAGGGACGGGAAACTATGGCTACACCTTC. The V gene is TRBV27, the J gene TRBJ1-2; TRBD1 is a possible D gene (5 bases). The CDR3 runs to 14 residues. CDR1 MNHEY and CDR2 SMNVEV come from the germline V gene (reference sequence). Between the trimmed V and J ends, which lost 2 bases and 2 bases, there was a span of 9 bases.

The genes are TRBV5-1 and TRBJ1-2, with a tentative D call TRBD1 (6 bases). This CDR3 has 14 amino acids. CDR1 and CDR2 (germline): SGHRS, YFSETQ. V dropped 2 bases and J dropped 6 bases, with 14 bases sitting between them. The CDR3 is CASSLRDIRDGYTF. In DNA, the CDR3 is TGCGCCAGCAGCTTACGGGACATACGGGATGGCTACACCTTC. Full variable domain (remainder filled in from reference TRBV5-1 and TRBJ1-2): KAGVTQTPRYLIKTRGQQVTLSCSPISGHRSVSWYQQTPGQGLQFLFEYFSETQRNKGNFPGRFSGRQFSNSRSEMNVSTLELGDSALYLCASSLRDIRDGYTFGSGTRLTVV.

The chain joins TRBV9 to TRBJ2-3, with D tentatively TRBD2 (6 bases). This CDR3 contains 16 residues. Germline-derived CDR1 and CDR2 are SGDLS and YYNGEE. The V gene lost 0 bases and the J gene lost 2 bases, with 13 bases spanning the gap. CDR3 loop: CASSVAPGVVTDTQYF. In DNA form, the CDR3 reads TGTGCCAGCAGCGTAGCTCCGGGAGTTGTCACAGATACGCAGTATTTT.

The genes are TRBV28 and TRBJ2-1; 8 positions match TRBD2. This CDR3 region has 17 residues. V dropped 3 bases and J dropped 1; count of bases not matched to a gene: 8. The germline gives CDR1 MDHEN, CDR2 SYDVKM. CDR3 amino acids: CASSFSTSGRSYNEQFF. DNA for the CDR3: TGTGCCAGCAGTTTCTCCACTAGCGGACGTTCCTACAATGAGCAGTTCTTC.

This clone was observed once. V usage is TRBV14 and J usage is TRBJ2-3; D is possibly TRBD1 or TRBD2 (5 bases each). The V and J ends lost 0 bases and 1 base respectively, with 14 bases between them. CDR3 length equals 17 residues. The germline CDR1 and CDR2 sequences are SGHDN and FVKESK. DNA of the CDR3: TGTGCCAGCAGCCAAGATATGATCGGGGCCGGCACAGATACGCAGTATTTT. This translates into CASSQDMIGAGTDTQYF.

The chain uses TRBV12-3 or TRBV12-4 and TRBJ2-3; D may be TRBD1 (5 bases). The CDR3 length is 13 residues. V was cut by 6 bases and J by 5 bases, with 12 bases left in between. The chain's CDR3 is CASRPQGGDTQYF. CDR3 bases: TGTGCCAGCAGACCCCAGGGTGGAGATACGCAGTATTTT.

The chain is built from TRBV19 and TRBJ1-5, with 7 positions matching TRBD1. This CDR3 spans 14 amino acids. CDR1 and CDR2 (germline): LNHDA, SQIVND (reference sequence). J gave up 7 bases and V 5 bases, and 8 bases lay outside the gene matches. DNA for the CDR3: TGTGCCAGTAGTCTGTCAGGGGGTTTGCAGCCCCAGCATTTT. Its protein is CASSLSGGLQPQHF.

The chain is built from TRBV5-5 and TRBJ2-7, with TRBD1 as a possible D gene (5 bases). CDR1 is SGHKS and CDR2 is YYEKEE in the germline V gene (reference sequence). Trimming cost V 4 bases and J 4 bases, with 12 bases left between them. The length of the CDR3 is 13 residues. CDR3 residues: CASSPPTEYEQYF. CDR3 bases: TGTGCCAGCAGCCCCCCGACAGAATACGAGCAGTACTTC.

The chain couples TRBV9 to TRBJ1-1; D remains ambiguous. This CDR3 contains 13 residues. The V gene lost 2 bases and the J gene lost 5 bases, with 10 bases spanning the gap. From germline, CDR1 is SGDLS and CDR2 YYNGEE. The DNA of the CDR3 is TGTGCCAGCAGCGTCTTATCGGGTACTGAAGCTTTCTTT. It translates to CASSVLSGTEAFF.

V usage is TRBV19 and J usage is TRBJ1-1, with D possibly TRBD1 on 6 matching bases. The germline CDR1 and CDR2 sequences are LNHDA and SQIVND (reference sequence). The CDR3 totals 13 residues. The germline V and J ends were trimmed by 7 bases and 9 bases, with 18 bases remaining between them. CDR3 coding DNA: TGTGCCAGTACTCTCAGGGGCAGGGGACAAGCTTTCTTT. This sequence encodes CASTLRGRGQAFF.

The chain has TRBV30 and TRBJ1-5, with 8 bases lining up with TRBD1. The CDR3 sequence is 15 residues long. V shed 2 bases, J shed 4 bases, and the junction held 7 bases outside the gene matches. CDR1 and CDR2 (germline): GTSNPN, SVGIG (reference sequence). The CDR3 DNA sequence: TGTGCCTGGAGTACCCAGGGGGCCTATAATCAGCCCCAGCATTTT. Protein sequence: CAWSTQGAYNQPQHF.

The J gene is TRBJ1-5, the V gene TRBV19; D gene ambiguous. Trimming stripped 5 bases from V and 1 base from J, with 9 bases between. Per the germline V gene, CDR1 is LNHDA and CDR2 is SQIVND (reference sequence). There are 14 residues in the CDR3. In DNA, the CDR3 is TGTGCCAGTAGTGCCGGACGGAGCAATCAGCCCCAGCATTTT. Protein sequence: CASSAGRSNQPQHF.

The CDR3 protein is CASSPGAGTEAFF. The CDR3 DNA reads TGTGCCAGCTCCCCAGGGGCGGGCACTGAAGCTTTCTTT. The chain joins TRBV18 to TRBJ1-1; perhaps TRBD1 as D (6 bases). This CDR3 has 13 residues. Trimming shortened V by 6 bases and J by 4 bases, and 12 bases separated the two germline ends. Germline-derived CDR1 and CDR2 are KGHSH and LQKENI.

The genes are TRBV7-9 and TRBJ2-7; no definite D call. The CDR3 has 15 residues. Germline loops: CDR1 SEHNR, CDR2 FQNEAQ (reference sequence). V gave up 2 bases and J gave up 4 bases, with 15 bases separating them. The CDR3 nucleotides are TGTGCCAGCAGCTTAACCCTTCAACCGGGTTACGAGCAGTACTTC. It is translated as CASSLTLQPGYEQYF.